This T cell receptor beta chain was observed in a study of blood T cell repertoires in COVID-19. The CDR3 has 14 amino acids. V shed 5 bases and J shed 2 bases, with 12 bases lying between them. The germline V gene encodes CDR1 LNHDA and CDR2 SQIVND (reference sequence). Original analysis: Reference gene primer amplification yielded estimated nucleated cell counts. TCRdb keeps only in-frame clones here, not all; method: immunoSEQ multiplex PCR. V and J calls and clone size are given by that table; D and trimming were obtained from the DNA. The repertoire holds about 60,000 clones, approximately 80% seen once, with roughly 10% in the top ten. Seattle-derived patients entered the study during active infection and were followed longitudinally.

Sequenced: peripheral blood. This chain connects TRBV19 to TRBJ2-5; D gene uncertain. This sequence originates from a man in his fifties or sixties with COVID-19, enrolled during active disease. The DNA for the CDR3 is TGTGCCAGTAGTGAAGGCAGGAAGCAAGAGACCCAGTACTTC. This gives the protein CASSEGRKQETQYF.